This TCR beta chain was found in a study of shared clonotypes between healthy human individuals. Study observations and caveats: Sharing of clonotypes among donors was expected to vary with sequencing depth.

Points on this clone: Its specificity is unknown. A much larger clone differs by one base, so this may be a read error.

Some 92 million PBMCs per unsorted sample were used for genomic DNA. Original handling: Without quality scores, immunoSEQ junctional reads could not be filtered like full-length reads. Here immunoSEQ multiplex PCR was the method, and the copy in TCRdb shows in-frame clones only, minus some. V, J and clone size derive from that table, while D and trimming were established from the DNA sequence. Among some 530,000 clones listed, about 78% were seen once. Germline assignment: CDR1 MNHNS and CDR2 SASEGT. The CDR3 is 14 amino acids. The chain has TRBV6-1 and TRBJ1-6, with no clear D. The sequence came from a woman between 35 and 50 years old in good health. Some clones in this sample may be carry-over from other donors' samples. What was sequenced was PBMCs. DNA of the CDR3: TGTGCCAGCAGTGAAGTCAGCATTAATCCACCCCTCCACTTT. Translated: CASSEVSINPPLHF.